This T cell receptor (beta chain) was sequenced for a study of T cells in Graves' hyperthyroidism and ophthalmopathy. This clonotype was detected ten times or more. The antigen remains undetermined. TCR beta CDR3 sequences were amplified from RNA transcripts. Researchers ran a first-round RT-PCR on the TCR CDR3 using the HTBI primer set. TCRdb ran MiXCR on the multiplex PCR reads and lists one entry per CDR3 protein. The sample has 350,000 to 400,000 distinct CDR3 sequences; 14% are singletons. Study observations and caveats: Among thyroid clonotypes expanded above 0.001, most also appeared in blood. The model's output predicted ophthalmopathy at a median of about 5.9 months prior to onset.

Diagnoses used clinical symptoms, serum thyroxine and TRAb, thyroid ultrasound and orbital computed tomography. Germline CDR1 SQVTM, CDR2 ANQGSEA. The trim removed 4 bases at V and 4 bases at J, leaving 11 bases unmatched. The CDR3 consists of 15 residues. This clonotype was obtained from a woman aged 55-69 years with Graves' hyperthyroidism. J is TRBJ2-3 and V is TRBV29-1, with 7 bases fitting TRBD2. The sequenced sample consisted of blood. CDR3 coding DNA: TGCAGCGTTGCGCGAGGGCTAGCGGTCCCAGATACGCAGTATTTT. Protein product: CSVARGLAVPDTQYF.